Presented here are 10 T cell receptor beta chains from one specimen sequenced in a study of graft-versus-host responses after intestinal transplantation (TCRdb year 2021). The library was prepared using the immunoSEQ multiplex PCR assay. The source is immuneACCESS, and TCRdb retained only in-frame sequences with V and J called. Part of the clones is not carried over; for the studies checked, unresolved V genes explain less than half of this, and the remainder is unexplained. For this sample there are roughly 120,000 clones; around 93% appear just once. The ten largest clones add up to roughly 0.5% of the sample. Per the publication, the time point label means: cells obtained before transplantation from donor or recipient. These receptors have no known antigen. Sequencing was performed on unstimulated CD8+ T cells sorted from spleen or lymph node cells, taken before intestinal transplant. These receptors all come from a human donor who received an intestinal transplant.

The V gene is TRBV5-1, the J gene TRBJ2-1; possibly TRBD2 for D (5 bases). The germline V gene encodes CDR1 SGHRS and CDR2 YFSETQ. CDR3 length equals 14 residues. The V end lost 3 bases, the J end lost 9 bases, and 16 bases lay between the germline ends. The CDR3 DNA sequence: TGCGCCAGCAGCTCGGGAACTTTCTTACCTGAGCAGTTCTTC. Protein product: CASSSGTFLPEQFF.

In this sample, this clone turned up a few times. The gene calls are TRBV5-8 and TRBJ1-2; D unresolved. The CDR3 extends over 11 amino acids. V shed 4 bases and J shed 8 bases, with 9 bases lying between them. Germline CDR1 SGHTS, CDR2 YDEGEE. The CDR3 is CASSPEGGYTF. Written as DNA, the CDR3 is TGTGCCAGCAGCCCCGAGGGAGGCTACACCTTC.

This rearrangement joins TRBV5-6 to TRBJ1-4; D is undetermined. Trimming took off 0 bases at V and 4 bases at J, with 10 bases between the two ends. CDR1 is SGHDT, CDR2 YYEEEE, per germline. This CDR3 is 15 amino acids long. The CDR3: CASSLASLGNEKLFF. Written as DNA, the CDR3 is TGTGCCAGCAGCTTGGCGAGTTTGGGTAATGAAAAACTGTTTTTT.

This clone has just one count. V usage is TRBV7-6 and J usage is TRBJ2-7; D is ambiguous. With 5 bases removed from V and 1 base from J, the gap between germline ends came to 9 bases. This CDR3 comprises 13 residues. CDR1 and CDR2 from the germline V gene are SGHVS and FNYEAQ. CDR3 region: CASSPGLSYEQYF. In DNA form, the CDR3 reads TGTGCCAGCAGCCCCGGCTTATCCTACGAGCAGTACTTC.

This clone was found once. Germline is not matched at one junction end, which may reflect a read error. The chain recombines TRBV19 with TRBJ2-1; tentatively, D is TRBD2 (7 bases). The CDR3 is 15 residues long. Germline V gives CDR1 LNHDA, CDR2 SQIVND (reference sequence). The chain's CDR3 is CASTRGRASHNEQFF. The CDR3 region has the DNA TGTGCCAGTACAAGGGGGAGGGCCTCCCACAATGAGCAGTTCTTC.

The chain combines TRBV30 with TRBJ2-1; 7 nucleotides match TRBD2. In germline, CDR1 is GTSNPN, CDR2 SVGIG (reference sequence). Trimming removed 3 bases from V and 4 bases from J; junction bases left unmatched: 6. The CDR3 loop spans 14 amino acids. This CDR3 reads CAWSNKRGYNEQFF. The CDR3, as DNA: TGTGCCTGGAGCAATAAGCGGGGTTACAATGAGCAGTTCTTC.

This rearrangement joins TRBV28 to TRBJ2-2; tentative D call: TRBD1 (5 bases). This CDR3 has 13 residues. The germline V and J ends were trimmed by 4 bases and 5 bases, with 8 bases remaining between them. Germline V gene data show CDR1 as MDHEN and CDR2 as SYDVKM. CDR3: CASSSRVTGELFF. Here the CDR3 DNA reads TGTGCCAGCAGTTCCAGGGTTACCGGGGAGCTGTTTTTT. Full variable domain (rest looked up from reference TRBV28 and TRBJ2-2): DVKVTQSSRYLVKRTGEKVFLECVQDMDHENMFWYRQDPGLGLRLIYFSYDVKMKEKGDIPEGYSVSREKKERFSLILESASTNQTSMYLCASSSRVTGELFFGEGSRLTVL.

This chain uses TRBV27 with TRBJ2-1, with TRBD2 matching 9 bases. Trimming cost V 7 bases and J 7 bases; bases outside gene matches: 8. Germline CDR1 is MNHEY and CDR2 is SMNVEV (reference sequence). CDR3 size: 14 residues. CDR3 residues: CASKSTSGGNEQFF. The CDR3 nucleotides read TGTGCCAGCAAGTCGACTAGCGGAGGGAATGAGCAGTTCTTC.

The CDR3 reads CASEGAGLGHF. In DNA, the CDR3 is TGTGCCAGCGAGGGGGCGGGGCTCGGGCATTTT. V is TRBV6-1 and J is TRBJ1-5, with TRBD1 matching over 7 bases. After removal of 8 bases from V and 15 bases from J, the junction contained 10 bases not matched to a gene. This CDR3 comprises 11 residues. The V gene's germline CDR1 is MNHNS and CDR2 SASEGT.

CDR3 coding DNA: TGTGCCAGCAGCCCTACAGGGTACTACGAGCAGTACTTC. This gives the protein CASSPTGYYEQYF. The genes are TRBV6-5 and TRBJ2-7, with a tentative D call TRBD1 (6 bases). CDR1 and CDR2 from the germline V gene are MNHEY and SVGAGI. This CDR3 contains 13 residues. V dropped 6 bases and J dropped 3 bases, with 12 bases sitting between them.